Shown below are 18 T cell receptor beta chains from a single sample sequenced in a study of shared clonotypes between healthy human individuals. Measured with immunoSEQ multiplex PCR; TCRdb has only the in-frame clones, and not every one. The sample lists hundreds of thousands of clones, around 90% seen once, with about 24% in the top ten. Positive CCR7 selection of CD45RO-negative cells yielded the naive CD8 cells, and terminally differentiated effector memory CD45RA+ cells were excluded. Sequencing was carried out using naive CD8+ T cells sorted from blood. The source is a man aged 25-45 years in good health.

Only one count was recorded for this clone. The chain is built from TRBV15 and TRBJ2-7, with D unresolved. Germline V CDR1 and CDR2: LNHNV, YYDKDF (reference sequence). V gave up 2 bases and J gave up 5 bases, with 16 bases separating them. The CDR3 spans 15 residues. The chain's CDR3 is CATSRPGLGRDEQYF. In DNA, the CDR3 is TGTGCCACCAGCAGACCGGGTCTAGGAAGGGACGAGCAGTACTTC. Based on the CDR3 plus reference TRBV15 and TRBJ2-7, the full variable domain is DAMVIQNPRYQVTQFGKPVTLSCSQTLNHNVMYWYQQKSSQAPKLLFHYYDKDFNNEADTPDNFQSRRPNTSFCFLDIRSPGLGDTAMYLCATSRPGLGRDEQYFGPGTRLTVT.

This sequence joins TRBV7-3 and TRBJ2-5; no clear D. The V and J ends lost 5 bases and 5 bases respectively, with 15 bases between them. This CDR3 contains 14 residues. Germline lookup yields CDR1 SGHTA and CDR2 FQGTGA. For the CDR3, the DNA is TGTGCCAGCAGCACCAACGCACGGTGGGAGACCCAGTACTTC. Translated, it gives CASSTNARWETQYF.

This clone was found once. The chain has TRBV27 and TRBJ1-3; no clear D gene. This CDR3 is 16 amino acids long. V lost 7 bases and J 0 bases, leaving 16 bases between the germline ends. CDR1 is MNHEY and CDR2 is SMNVEV in the germline V gene (reference sequence). CDR3 nucleotides: TGTGCCAGCATCCCGGCAGCTCCTATCTCTGGAAACACCATATATTTT. Protein: CASIPAAPISGNTIYF.

This chain joins TRBV9 and TRBJ1-4; D unresolved. The CDR3 is 17 amino acids. The germline V gene encodes CDR1 SGDLS and CDR2 YYNGEE. V was shortened by 0 bases and J by 7 bases, with 19 bases between the two germline ends. CDR3 coding DNA: TGTGCCAGCAGCGTAGAAGGGAGATCCGAACGGGGTGAAAAACTGTTTTTT. Encoded protein: CASSVEGRSERGEKLFF.

J is TRBJ1-5 and V is TRBV4-1; possibly TRBD1 for D (5 bases). Germline V gene lookup returns CDR1 MGHRA and CDR2 YSYEKL. The CDR3 spans 17 residues. Trimming pared 0 bases from V and 1 base from J, leaving 13 bases between. This CDR3 reads CASSQDRDPLSNQPQHF. The CDR3 DNA follows: TGCGCCAGCAGCCAAGACAGGGACCCCCTGAGCAATCAGCCCCAGCATTTT.

The chain recombines TRBV7-5 with TRBJ1-5; TRBD1 is taken as the D call from the table, unchecked against the DNA. TRBV7-5 is designated a pseudogene. The CDR3 length is 18 residues. CDR3 in DNA: TGTGCCAGAAGCGTACAGGGGTACGGGATGATTAGGGATCAGCCCCAGCATTTT. Protein: CARSVQGYGMIRDQPQHF.

This clone occurred a few times. The chain joins TRBV27 to TRBJ2-7; no firm D call. V was shortened by 5 bases and J by 1 base, with 9 bases between the two germline ends. The CDR3 consists of 13 residues. Germline assignment: CDR1 MNHEY and CDR2 SMNVEV (reference sequence). The CDR3 nucleotides are TGTGCCAGCAGTCCCCGGGCGTCCTACGAGCAGTACTTC. Translated: CASSPRASYEQYF.

This rearrangement joins TRBV7-2 to TRBJ1-2; 9 bases match TRBD1. J was trimmed by 2 bases and V by 1 base; bases with no gene match: 8. The germline CDR1 and CDR2 sequences are SGHTA and FQGNSA. The CDR3 covers 17 residues. The CDR3 nucleotides read TGTGCCAGCAGCTTAGTTGGGGGACAGGGTCCCAACTATGGCTACACCTTC. Residues: CASSLVGGQGPNYGYTF.

This chain links TRBV7-9 with TRBJ2-1; 11 bases agree with TRBD2. Germline values: CDR1 SEHNR, CDR2 FQNEAQ (reference sequence). The J segment lost 3 bases and the V segment lost 4 bases, leaving 2 bases of the junction unmatched. This CDR3 region has 15 residues. This CDR3 reads CASSSTSGGYNEQFF. As DNA, the CDR3 is TGTGCCAGCAGCTCTACTAGCGGGGGCTACAATGAGCAGTTCTTC. The variable domain in full, completed from reference TRBV7-9 and TRBJ2-1, reads DTGVSQNPRHKITKRGQNVTFRCDPISEHNRLYWYRQTLGQGPEFLTYFQNEAQLEKSRLLSDRFSAERPKGSFSTLEIQRTEQGDSAMYLCASSSTSGGYNEQFFGPGTRLTVL.

The V and J genes are TRBV9 and TRBJ2-5; D is unresolved. The CDR3 sequence is 16 residues long. CDR1 SGDLS and CDR2 YYNGEE come from the germline V gene. V was trimmed by 0 bases and J by 2 bases, leaving 14 bases between them. The CDR3 protein is CASSVGGRSLQETQYF. The CDR3 DNA is TGTGCCAGCAGCGTAGGAGGACGGTCACTGCAAGAGACCCAGTACTTC.

The V call is TRBV5-8, the J call TRBJ1-1; D gene unclear. The V gene's germline CDR1 is SGHTS and CDR2 YDEGEE. V was pared by 0 bases and J by 3 bases, with 6 bases between. The length of the CDR3 is 13 residues. Here the CDR3 DNA reads TGTGCCAGCAGCTTGGACGGATACACTGAAGCTTTCTTT. It encodes CASSLDGYTEAFF.

The genes are TRBV5-6 and TRBJ2-7; TRBD1 agrees at 7 bases. The CDR3 has 14 residues. Germline trimming cut 0 bases from V and 7 bases from J; bases unmatched to any gene: 7. The V gene's germline CDR1 is SGHDT and CDR2 YYEEEE. The CDR3 region has the DNA TGTGCCAGCAGCTTGGGGGACAGCCCAGTTGAGCAGTACTTC. This codes for CASSLGDSPVEQYF.

This chain links TRBV4-1 with TRBJ2-1; a possible D gene is TRBD1 (6 bases). CDR1 and CDR2 from the germline V gene are MGHRA and YSYEKL. Trimming removed 3 bases from V and 3 bases from J, with 9 bases in between. CDR3 length: 14 residues. CDR3 nucleotides: TGCGCCAGCAGCCACCGGGACAACTACAATGAGCAGTTCTTC. Its translation is CASSHRDNYNEQFF.

Notes on this clone: Other nucleotide sequences from this sample produce the same CDR3. The rearrangement joins TRBV7-9 to TRBJ2-7; 8 positions match TRBD1. This CDR3 region has 15 residues. The V segment lost 1 base and the J segment 3 bases; nucleotides outside the gene matches: 5. CDR1 is SEHNR, CDR2 FQNEAQ, per germline (reference sequence). The CDR3 sequence: CASSLVAGGFYEQYF. The DNA for the CDR3 is TGTGCCAGCAGCTTAGTGGCAGGGGGCTTCTACGAGCAGTACTTC.

J is TRBJ1-1 and V is TRBV10-3; 10 nucleotides line up with TRBD1. The V and J ends lost 6 bases and 5 bases, in that order; junction bases with no gene match: 6. CDR1 is ENHRY and CDR2 is SYGVKD in the germline V gene. This CDR3 contains 14 residues. The CDR3 DNA is TGTGCCATCAGAGGGACAGGGGCTTTGACTGAAGCTTTCTTT. It is translated as CAIRGTGALTEAFF.

The chain has TRBV5-4 and TRBJ2-2, with TRBD1 matching over 10 bases. The CDR3 totals 16 residues. V dropped 3 bases and J dropped 3; count of bases not matched to a gene: 5. Germline assignment: CDR1 SGHNT and CDR2 YYREEE (reference sequence). CDR3 loop: CASSSRDRGYTGELFF. CDR3 nucleotides: TGTGCCAGCAGCTCCCGGGACAGGGGCTACACCGGGGAGCTGTTTTTT.

This chain links TRBV11-3 with TRBJ2-5; D perhaps matches TRBD1 (5 bases). The CDR3 loop spans 13 amino acids. Germline values: CDR1 SGHNT, CDR2 YENEEA. V dropped 3 bases and J dropped 5 bases, with 10 bases sitting between them. The CDR3 DNA reads as TGTGCCAGCAGCTTCCAGGGTTCGGAGACCCAGTACTTC. Translation gives CASSFQGSETQYF.

V is TRBV19 and J is TRBJ2-5; tentatively, D is TRBD2 (5 bases). The CDR3 spans 13 residues. The V gene lost 5 bases and the J gene lost 6 bases, with 13 bases spanning the gap. Germline V gene data show CDR1 as LNHDA and CDR2 as SQIVND (reference sequence). The CDR3 nucleotides are TGTGCCAGTAGTGAGGAGGCTTGGCAGACCCAGTACTTC. This gives the protein CASSEEAWQTQYF.